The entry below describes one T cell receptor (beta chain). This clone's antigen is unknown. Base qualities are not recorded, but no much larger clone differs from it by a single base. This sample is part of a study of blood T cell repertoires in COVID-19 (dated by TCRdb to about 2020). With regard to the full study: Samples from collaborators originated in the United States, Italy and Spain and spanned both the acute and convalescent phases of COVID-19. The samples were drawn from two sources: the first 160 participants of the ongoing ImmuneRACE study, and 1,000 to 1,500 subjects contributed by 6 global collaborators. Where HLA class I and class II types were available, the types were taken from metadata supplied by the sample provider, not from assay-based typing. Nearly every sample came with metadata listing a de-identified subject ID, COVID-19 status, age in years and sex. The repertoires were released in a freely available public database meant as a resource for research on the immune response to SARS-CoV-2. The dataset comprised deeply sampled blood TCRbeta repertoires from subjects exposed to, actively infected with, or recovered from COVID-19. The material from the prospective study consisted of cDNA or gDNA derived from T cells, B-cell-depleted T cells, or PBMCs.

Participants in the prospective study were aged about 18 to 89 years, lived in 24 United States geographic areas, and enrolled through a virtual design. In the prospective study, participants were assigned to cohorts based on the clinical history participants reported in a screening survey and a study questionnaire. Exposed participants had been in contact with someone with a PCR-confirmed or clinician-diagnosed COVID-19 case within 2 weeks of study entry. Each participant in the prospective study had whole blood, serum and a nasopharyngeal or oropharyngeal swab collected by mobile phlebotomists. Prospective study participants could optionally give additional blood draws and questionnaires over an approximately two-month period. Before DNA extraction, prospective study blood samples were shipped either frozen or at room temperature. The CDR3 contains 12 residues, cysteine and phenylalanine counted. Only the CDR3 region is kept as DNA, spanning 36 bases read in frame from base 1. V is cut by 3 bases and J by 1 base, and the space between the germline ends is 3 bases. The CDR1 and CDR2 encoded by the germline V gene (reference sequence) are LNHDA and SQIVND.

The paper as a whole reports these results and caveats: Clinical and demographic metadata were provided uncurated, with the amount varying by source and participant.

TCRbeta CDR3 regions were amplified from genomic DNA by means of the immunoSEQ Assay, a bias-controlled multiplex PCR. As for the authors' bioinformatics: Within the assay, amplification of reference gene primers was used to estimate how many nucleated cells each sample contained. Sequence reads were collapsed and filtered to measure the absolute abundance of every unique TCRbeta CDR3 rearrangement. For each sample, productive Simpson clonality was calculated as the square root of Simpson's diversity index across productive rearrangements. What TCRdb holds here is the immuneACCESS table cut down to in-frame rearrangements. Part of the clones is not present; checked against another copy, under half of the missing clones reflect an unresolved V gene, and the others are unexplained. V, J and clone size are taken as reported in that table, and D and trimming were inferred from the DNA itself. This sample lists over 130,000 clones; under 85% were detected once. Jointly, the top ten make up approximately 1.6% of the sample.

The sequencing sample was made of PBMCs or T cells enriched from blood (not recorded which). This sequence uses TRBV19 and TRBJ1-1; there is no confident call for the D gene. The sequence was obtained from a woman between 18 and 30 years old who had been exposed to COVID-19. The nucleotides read TGTGCCAGTAGTATGCGGAACACTGAAGCTTTCTTT. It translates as CASSMRNTEAFF.